The TCR beta chain described here comes from a study of Graves' ophthalmopathy and Graves' hyperthyroidism. Study-level background: The authors collected peripheral blood at initial diagnosis, before any treatment.

The sequenced template was RNA, covering the TCR beta CDR3 region. An initial RT-PCR round employing HTBI primers preceded a second-round multiplex PCR. TCRdb recomputed calls from the multiplex PCR reads with MiXCR, one row per CDR3 protein. Here the sample spans more than 300,000 distinct CDR3 sequences, about a sixth being singletons. Study observations and caveats: A roughly 80% specificity and nearly 90% sensitivity were achieved by a 13-signature model that separated ophthalmopathy from stable hyperthyroidism.

CDR3 length: 13 residues. The germline V gene has CDR1 MDHEN and CDR2 SYDVKM. V was trimmed by 5 bases and J by 10 bases, leaving 12 bases between them. This clonotype was seen repeatedly, ten times or more. Its antigen remains unidentified. Hyperthyroidism in these 18- to 65-year-old patients was newly diagnosed, lasting under 2 months. PBMCs came from roughly 10 ml of fresh peripheral blood. The rearrangement uses TRBV28 and TRBJ1-6; TRBD1 is a possible D gene (5 bases). The sequence was obtained from an adult woman with stable Graves' hyperthyroidism. The sequenced material came from peripheral blood. CDR3 sequence: CASSPIRDSPLHF. The CDR3 DNA reads TGTGCCAGCAGTCCAATCAGGGACTCACCCCTCCACTTT.